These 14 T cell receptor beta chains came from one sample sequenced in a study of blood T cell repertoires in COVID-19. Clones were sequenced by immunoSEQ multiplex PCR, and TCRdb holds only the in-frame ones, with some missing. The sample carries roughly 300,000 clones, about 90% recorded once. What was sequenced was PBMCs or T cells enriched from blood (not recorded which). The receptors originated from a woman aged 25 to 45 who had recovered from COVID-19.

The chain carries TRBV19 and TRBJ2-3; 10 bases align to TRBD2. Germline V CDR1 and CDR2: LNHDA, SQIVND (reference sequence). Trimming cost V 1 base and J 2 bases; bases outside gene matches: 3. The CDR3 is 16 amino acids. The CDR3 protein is CASSIGTSGNTDTQYF. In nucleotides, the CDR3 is TGTGCCAGTAGTATAGGGACTAGCGGCAACACAGATACGCAGTATTTT.

CDR3 protein: CASSPGLSTDTQYF. The CDR3 DNA reads as TGTGCCAGCAGCCCGGGACTTTCCACAGATACGCAGTATTTT. J is TRBJ2-3 and V is TRBV7-2; possibly TRBD2 for D (6 bases). Deletions cut 5 bases from V and 2 bases from J, with 11 bases between. The CDR3 is 14 residues long. Germline values: CDR1 SGHTA, CDR2 FQGNSA.

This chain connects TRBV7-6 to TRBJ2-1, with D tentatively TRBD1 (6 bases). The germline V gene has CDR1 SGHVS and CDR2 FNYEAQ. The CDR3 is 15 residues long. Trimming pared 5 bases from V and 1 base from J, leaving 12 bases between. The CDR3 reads CASSLVQGSYNEQFF. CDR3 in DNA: TGTGCCAGCAGCCTCGTCCAGGGGTCCTACAATGAGCAGTTCTTC.

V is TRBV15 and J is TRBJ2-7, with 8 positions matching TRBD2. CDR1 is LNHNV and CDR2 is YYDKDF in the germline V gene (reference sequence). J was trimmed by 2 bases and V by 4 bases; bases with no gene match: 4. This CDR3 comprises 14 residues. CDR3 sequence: CATSMGLVAYEQYF. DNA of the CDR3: TGTGCCACCAGCATGGGACTAGTTGCCTACGAGCAGTACTTC.

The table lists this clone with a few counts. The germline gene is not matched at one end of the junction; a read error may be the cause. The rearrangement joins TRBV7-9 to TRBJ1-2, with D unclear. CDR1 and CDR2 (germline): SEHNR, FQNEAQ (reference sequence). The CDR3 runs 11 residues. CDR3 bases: TGTGCCAGCAGCTTAGTCGAGGACGGGGCCTTC. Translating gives CASSLVEDGAF.

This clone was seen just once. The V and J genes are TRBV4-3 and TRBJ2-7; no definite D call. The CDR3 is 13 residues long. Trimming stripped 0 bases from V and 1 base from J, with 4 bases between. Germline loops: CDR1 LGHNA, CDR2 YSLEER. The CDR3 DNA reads TGCGCCAGCAGCCAAGACATTTCCTACGAGCAGTACTTC. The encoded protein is CASSQDISYEQYF.

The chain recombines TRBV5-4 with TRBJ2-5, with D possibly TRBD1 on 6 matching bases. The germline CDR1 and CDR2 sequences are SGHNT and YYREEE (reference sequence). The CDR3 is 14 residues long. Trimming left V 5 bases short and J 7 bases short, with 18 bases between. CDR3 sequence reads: CASREGVGQGTQYF. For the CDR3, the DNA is TGTGCCAGCAGAGAGGGGGTGGGCCAGGGGACCCAGTACTTC. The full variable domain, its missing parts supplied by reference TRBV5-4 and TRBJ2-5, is ETGVTQSPTHLIKTRGQQVTLRCSSQSGHNTVSWYQQALGQGPQFIFQYYREEENGRGNFPPRFSGLQFPNYSSELNVNALELDDSALYLCASREGVGQGTQYFGPGTRLLVL.

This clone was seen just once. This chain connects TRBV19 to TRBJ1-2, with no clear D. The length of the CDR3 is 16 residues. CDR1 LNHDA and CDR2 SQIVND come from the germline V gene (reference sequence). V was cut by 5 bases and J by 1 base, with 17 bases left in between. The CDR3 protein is CASSPGGRVDNYGYTF. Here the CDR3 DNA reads TGTGCCAGTAGTCCCGGCGGGCGCGTCGATAACTATGGCTACACCTTC.

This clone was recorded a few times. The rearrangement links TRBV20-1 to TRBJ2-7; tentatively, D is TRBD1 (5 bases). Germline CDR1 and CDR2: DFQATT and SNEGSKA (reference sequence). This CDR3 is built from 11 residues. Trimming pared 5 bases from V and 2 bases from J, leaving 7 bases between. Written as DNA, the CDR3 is TGCAGTGCTGACAGAGCCTACGAGCAGTACTTC. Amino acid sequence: CSADRAYEQYF.

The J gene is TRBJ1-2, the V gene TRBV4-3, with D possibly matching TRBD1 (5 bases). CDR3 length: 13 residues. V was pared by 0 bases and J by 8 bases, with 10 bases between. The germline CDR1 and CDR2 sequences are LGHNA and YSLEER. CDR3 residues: CASSQDLTVGYTF. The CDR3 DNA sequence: TGCGCCAGCAGCCAAGATCTGACAGTCGGCTACACCTTC.

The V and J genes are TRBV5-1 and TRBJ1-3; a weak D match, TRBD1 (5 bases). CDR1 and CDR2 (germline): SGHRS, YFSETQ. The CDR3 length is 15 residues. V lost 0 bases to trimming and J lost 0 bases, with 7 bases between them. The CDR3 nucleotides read TGCGCCAGCAGCTTGGCAGGGCTCTCTGGAAACACCATATATTTT. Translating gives CASSLAGLSGNTIYF. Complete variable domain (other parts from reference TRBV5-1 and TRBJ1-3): KAGVTQTPRYLIKTRGQQVTLSCSPISGHRSVSWYQQTPGQGLQFLFEYFSETQRNKGNFPGRFSGRQFSNSRSEMNVSTLELGDSALYLCASSLAGLSGNTIYFGEGSWLTVV.

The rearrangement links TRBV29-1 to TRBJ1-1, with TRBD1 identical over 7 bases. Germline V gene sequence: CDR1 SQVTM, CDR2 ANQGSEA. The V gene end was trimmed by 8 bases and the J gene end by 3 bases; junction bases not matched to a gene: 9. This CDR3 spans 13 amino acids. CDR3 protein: CSTHRGGDTEAFF. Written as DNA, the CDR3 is TGCAGCACCCACAGGGGTGGTGACACTGAAGCTTTCTTT.

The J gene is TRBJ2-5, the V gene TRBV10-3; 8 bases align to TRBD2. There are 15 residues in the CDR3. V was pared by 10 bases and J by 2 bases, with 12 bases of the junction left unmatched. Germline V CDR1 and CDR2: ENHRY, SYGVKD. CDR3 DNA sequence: TGTGCCACCGGTACGGCGGGGGGCATTCAAGAGACCCAGTACTTC. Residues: CATGTAGGIQETQYF.

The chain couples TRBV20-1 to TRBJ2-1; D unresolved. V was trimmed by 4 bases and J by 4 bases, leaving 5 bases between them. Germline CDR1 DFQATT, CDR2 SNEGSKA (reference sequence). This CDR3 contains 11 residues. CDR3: CSATSYNEQFF. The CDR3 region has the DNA TGCAGTGCTACCAGTTACAATGAGCAGTTCTTC.